The 10 T cell receptor beta chains given below trace back to one sample, sequenced in a study of technical replicates of blood from several donors. TCRdb's table, derived via immunoSEQ multiplex PCR, lists solely in-frame clones and lacks some. The table shows under 70,000 clones, with 80% to 95% occurring only once. Material: PBMCs. The origin of the receptors is a human donor in good health. Some clones in this sample may be carry-over from other donors' samples.

This chain connects TRBV29-1 to TRBJ2-1, with D perhaps TRBD1 (6 bases). Germline V CDR1 and CDR2: SQVTM, ANQGSEA. V was cut by 7 bases and J by 5 bases, with 18 bases left in between. The CDR3 runs 14 residues. CDR3 DNA sequence: TGCAGCGGCTTACAGGGCAGCTGGGACAATGAGCAGTTCTTC. Translating it yields CSGLQGSWDNEQFF.

The gene calls are TRBV7-9 and TRBJ2-4; TRBD1 is a possible D gene (6 bases). The CDR3 consists of 16 residues. V was clipped by 1 base and J by 3 bases, with 13 bases between them. Germline values: CDR1 SEHNR, CDR2 FQNEAQ (reference sequence). The CDR3 here is CASSLGQGWSKNIQYF. The CDR3 region has the DNA TGTGCCAGCAGCTTAGGGCAGGGGTGGAGCAAAAACATTCAGTACTTC.

J is TRBJ2-1 and V is TRBV19; TRBD2 agrees at 7 bases. With V trimmed by 1 base and J by 10 bases, 13 bases remained unmatched. This CDR3 spans 16 amino acids. Germline V gene lookup returns CDR1 LNHDA and CDR2 SQIVND (reference sequence). Here the CDR3 DNA reads TGTGCCAGTAGTATAGGAATCCAGCGGGGTCCTGACGAGCAGTTCTTC. Translating it yields CASSIGIQRGPDEQFF.

As DNA, the CDR3 is TGTGCCAGTAGTATAAGCGAGAGGGCCAGTCGGTACGAGCAGTACTTC. It is translated as CASSISERASRYEQYF. The V and J genes are TRBV19 and TRBJ2-7; D possibly corresponds to TRBD2 (5 bases). The CDR3 runs 16 residues. V lost 2 bases and J lost 4, with 18 bases in between. Germline V gene data show CDR1 as LNHDA and CDR2 as SQIVND (reference sequence).

CDR3 residues: CASSQDRFQETQYF. CDR3 in DNA: TGCGCCAGCAGCCAAGACAGGTTCCAAGAGACCCAGTACTTC. The chain carries TRBV4-1 and TRBJ2-5, with D hard to call. The CDR3 length is 14 residues. Between the trimmed V and J ends, which lost 0 bases and 1 base, there was a span of 6 bases. Germline V gene lookup returns CDR1 MGHRA and CDR2 YSYEKL.

The rearrangement uses TRBV30 and TRBJ2-5, with D unresolved. The CDR3 is made up of 13 amino acids. Looked up from germline, CDR1 is GTSNPN and CDR2 is SVGIG (reference sequence). V was pared by 2 bases and J by 4 bases, with 11 bases between. CDR3 sequence reads: CAWSSRISETQYF. In DNA form, the CDR3 reads TGTGCCTGGAGTTCTCGTATCTCAGAGACCCAGTACTTC.

The chain uses TRBV7-2 and TRBJ2-3, with D perhaps TRBD1 (5 bases). With 6 bases removed from V and 6 bases from J, the gap between germline ends came to 19 bases. CDR1 and CDR2 from the germline V gene are SGHTA and FQGNSA. The CDR3 sequence is 15 residues long. The CDR3 sequence: CASRQDKGREDTQYF. The CDR3 DNA sequence: TGTGCCAGCAGACAGGACAAGGGGCGCGAGGATACGCAGTATTTT.

The chain carries TRBV29-1 and TRBJ1-6; 8 bases line up with TRBD1. With 5 bases clipped from V and 10 bases from J, the junction kept 10 bases outside the gene matches. Germline-derived CDR1 and CDR2 are SQVTM and ANQGSEA. The CDR3 contains 14 residues. This chain's CDR3 is CSVSGAGGNSPLHF. The DNA for the CDR3 is TGCAGCGTTAGCGGGGCAGGGGGCAACTCACCCCTCCACTTT.

As regards this clone: A read error may produce the germline difference seen at one junction end. This chain links TRBV20-1 with TRBJ2-5, with 9 positions matching TRBD1. CDR1 and CDR2 (germline): DFQATT, SNEGSKA (reference sequence). The CDR3 totals 11 residues. CDR3 sequence: CSARGQGPPYF. The DNA for the CDR3 is TGCAGTGCGAGAGGACAGGGGCCCCCGTACTTC.

CDR3 sequence: CASQSAASYEQYF. CDR3 in DNA: TGTGCCAGCCAATCCGCGGCTTCCTACGAGCAGTACTTC. The chain links TRBV4-2 to TRBJ2-7; D is unclear. This CDR3 is 13 amino acids long. Germline V CDR1 and CDR2: LGHNA, YNFKEQ. V gave up 8 bases and J gave up 1 base, with 12 bases separating them.